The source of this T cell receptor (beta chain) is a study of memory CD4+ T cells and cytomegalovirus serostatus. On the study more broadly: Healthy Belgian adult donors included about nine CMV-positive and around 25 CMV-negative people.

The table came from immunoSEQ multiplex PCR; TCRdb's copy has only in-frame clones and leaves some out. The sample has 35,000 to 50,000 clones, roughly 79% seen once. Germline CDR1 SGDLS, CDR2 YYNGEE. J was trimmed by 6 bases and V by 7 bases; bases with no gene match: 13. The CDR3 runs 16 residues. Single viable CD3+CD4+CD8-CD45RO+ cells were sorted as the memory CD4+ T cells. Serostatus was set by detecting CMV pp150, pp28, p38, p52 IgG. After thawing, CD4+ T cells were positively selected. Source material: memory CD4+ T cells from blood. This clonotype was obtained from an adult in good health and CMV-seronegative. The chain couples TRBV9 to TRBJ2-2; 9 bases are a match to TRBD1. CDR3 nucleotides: TGTGCCAGCCGTACCGGGACAGGGTTTTCAGCCGGGGAGCTGTTTTTT. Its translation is CASRTGTGFSAGELFF. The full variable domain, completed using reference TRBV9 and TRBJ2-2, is DSGVTQTPKHLITATGQRVTLRCSPRSGDLSVYWYQQSLDQGLQFLIQYYNGEERAKGNILERFSAQQFPDLHSELNLSSLELGDSALYFCASRTGTGFSAGELFFGEGSRLTVL.